This T cell receptor beta chain was retrieved from a study of OX40 agonist ivuxolimab in advanced cancers. Across the study: Across the patients, intravenous ivuxolimab was delivered every 2 weeks at 0.01 to 10 mg/kg. The eligibility criteria allowed prior anti-PD-1, anti-PD-L1 or anti-CTLA-4 therapy, and under 50% had some. Study observations and caveats: Relative to CD4+ cells, CD8+ T cells on average had more expanded clones. Antigen specificity was not determined for the expanded peripheral T cells.

Note on this clone: Its antigen is unknown.

Measured with immunoSEQ multiplex PCR; TCRdb has only the in-frame clones, and not every one. The table has 60,000 or so clones, more than 70% seen once; the top ten hold over 2%. The CDR3 has 15 residues. Germline V gene sequence: CDR1 SGHNT, CDR2 YYREEE (reference sequence). The trim removed 10 bases at V and 0 bases at J, leaving 8 bases unmatched. The chain is built from TRBV5-4 and TRBJ2-1; TRBD1 aligns across 9 bases. This TCR was sampled from an adult with an advanced solid tumor such as melanoma, head and neck, liver or kidney cancer. The material sequenced was CD4+ or CD8+ T cells sorted from blood, taken in a trial of the OX40 agonist ivuxolimab. CDR3 DNA sequence: TGTGCCTCCGGGACAGGGTCGAGCTCCTACAATGAGCAGTTCTTC. Translated: CASGTGSSSYNEQFF.